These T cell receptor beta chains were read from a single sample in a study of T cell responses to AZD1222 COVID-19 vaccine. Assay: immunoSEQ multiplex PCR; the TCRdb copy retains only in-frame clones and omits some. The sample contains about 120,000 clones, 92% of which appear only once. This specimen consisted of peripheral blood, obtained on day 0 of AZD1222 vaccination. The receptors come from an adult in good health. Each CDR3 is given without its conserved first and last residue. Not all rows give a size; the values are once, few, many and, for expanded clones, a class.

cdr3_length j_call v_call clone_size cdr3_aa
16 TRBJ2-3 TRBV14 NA ASRREGGASRDTDTQY
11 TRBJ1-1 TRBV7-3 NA ASSRGINTEAF
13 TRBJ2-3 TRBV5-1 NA ASSSGAGSTDTQY
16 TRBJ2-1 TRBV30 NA AWSGLVRGPLSYNEQF
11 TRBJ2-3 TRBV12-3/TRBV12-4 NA ASKKQGNDTQY
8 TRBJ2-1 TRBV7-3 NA ASSHNEQF
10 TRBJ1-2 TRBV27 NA ASTTGGGGYT
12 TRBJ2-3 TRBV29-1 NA SVALQESTDTQY
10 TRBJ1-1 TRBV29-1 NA SVLQTRTEAF
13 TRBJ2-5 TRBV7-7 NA ASSSGIGMQETQY
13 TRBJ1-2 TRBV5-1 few ASTPGGVRVRGYT
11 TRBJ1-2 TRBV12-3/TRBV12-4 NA ASSNGISYGYT
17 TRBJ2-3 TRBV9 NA ASSPLGGMAGGLTDTQY
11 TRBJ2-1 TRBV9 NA ASSPSSTHEQF
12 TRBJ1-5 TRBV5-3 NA ARSCRRFGQPQH
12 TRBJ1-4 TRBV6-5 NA ASSNPTVGEKLF
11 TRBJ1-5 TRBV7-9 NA ASSLDGNQPQH
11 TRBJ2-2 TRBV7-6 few ASSLESFGELF
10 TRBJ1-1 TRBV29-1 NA SVESGNTEAF
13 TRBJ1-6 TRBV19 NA ASTAESSYNSPLH
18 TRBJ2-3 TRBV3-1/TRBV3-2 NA ASSQDLGLAGERDTDTQY
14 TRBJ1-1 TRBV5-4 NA ASSLRVPRGNTEAF
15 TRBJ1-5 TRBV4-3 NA ASSLNWGLQSNQPQH
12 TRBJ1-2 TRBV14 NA ASSPWEGAPGYT
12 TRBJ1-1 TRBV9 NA ASSVVDKIGSAF
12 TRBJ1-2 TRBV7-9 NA ASSSPGQGRGYT
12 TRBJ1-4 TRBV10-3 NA AISGGQGTEKLF
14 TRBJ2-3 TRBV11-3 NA ASKRLADQSTDTQY
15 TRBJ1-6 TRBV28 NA ASSVPWETGSNSPLH